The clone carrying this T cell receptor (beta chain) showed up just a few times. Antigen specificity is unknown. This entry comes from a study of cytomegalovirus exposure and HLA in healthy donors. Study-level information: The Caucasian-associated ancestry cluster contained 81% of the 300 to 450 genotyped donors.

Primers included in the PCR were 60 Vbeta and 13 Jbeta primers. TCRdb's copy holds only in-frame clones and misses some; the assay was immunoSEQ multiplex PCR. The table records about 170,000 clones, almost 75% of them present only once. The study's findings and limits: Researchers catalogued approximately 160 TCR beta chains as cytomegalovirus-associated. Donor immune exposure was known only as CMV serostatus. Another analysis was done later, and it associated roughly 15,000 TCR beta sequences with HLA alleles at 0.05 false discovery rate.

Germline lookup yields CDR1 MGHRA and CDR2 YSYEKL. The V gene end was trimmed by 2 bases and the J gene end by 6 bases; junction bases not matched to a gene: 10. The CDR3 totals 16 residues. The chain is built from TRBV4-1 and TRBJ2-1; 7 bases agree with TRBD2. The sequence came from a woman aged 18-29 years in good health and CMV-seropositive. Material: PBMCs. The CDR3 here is CASSQHPIIAGNEQFF. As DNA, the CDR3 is TGCGCCAGCAGCCAACACCCCATAATAGCGGGCAATGAGCAGTTCTTC.